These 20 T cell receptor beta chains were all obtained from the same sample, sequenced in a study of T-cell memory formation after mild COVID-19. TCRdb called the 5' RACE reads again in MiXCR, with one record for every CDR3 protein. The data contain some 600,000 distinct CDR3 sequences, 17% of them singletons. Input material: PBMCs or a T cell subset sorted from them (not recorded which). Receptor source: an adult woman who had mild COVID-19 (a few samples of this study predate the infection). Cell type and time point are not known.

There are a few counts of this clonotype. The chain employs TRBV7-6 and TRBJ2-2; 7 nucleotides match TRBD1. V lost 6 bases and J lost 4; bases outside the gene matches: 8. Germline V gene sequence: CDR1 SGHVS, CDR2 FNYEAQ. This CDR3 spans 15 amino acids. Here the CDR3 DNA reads TGTGCCAGCAGGCCGCCTTCAGGGGGCACCGGGGAGCTGTTTTTT. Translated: CASRPPSGGTGELFF.

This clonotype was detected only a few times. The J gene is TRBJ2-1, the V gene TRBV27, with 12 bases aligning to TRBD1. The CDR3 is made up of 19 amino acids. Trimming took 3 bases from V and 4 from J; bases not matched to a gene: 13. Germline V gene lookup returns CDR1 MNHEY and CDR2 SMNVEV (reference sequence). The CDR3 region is CASSFFGTGGPGRYNEQFF. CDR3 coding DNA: TGTGCCAGCAGTTTTTTCGGGACAGGGGGCCCTGGCCGATACAATGAGCAGTTCTTC.

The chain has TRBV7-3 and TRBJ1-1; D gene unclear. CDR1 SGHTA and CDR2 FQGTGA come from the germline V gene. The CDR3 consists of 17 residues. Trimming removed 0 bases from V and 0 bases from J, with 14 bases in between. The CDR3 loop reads CASSLTGGLLMNTEAFF. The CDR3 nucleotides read TGTGCCAGCAGCTTAACGGGCGGTCTCCTCATGAACACTGAAGCTTTCTTT.

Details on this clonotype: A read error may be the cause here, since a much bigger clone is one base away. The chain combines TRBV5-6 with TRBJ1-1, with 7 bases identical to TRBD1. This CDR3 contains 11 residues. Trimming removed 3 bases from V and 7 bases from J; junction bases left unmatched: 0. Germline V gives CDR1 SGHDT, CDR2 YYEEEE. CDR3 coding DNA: TGTGCCAGCAGCTGGGACAGTGAAGCTTTCTTT. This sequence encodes CASSWDSEAFF.

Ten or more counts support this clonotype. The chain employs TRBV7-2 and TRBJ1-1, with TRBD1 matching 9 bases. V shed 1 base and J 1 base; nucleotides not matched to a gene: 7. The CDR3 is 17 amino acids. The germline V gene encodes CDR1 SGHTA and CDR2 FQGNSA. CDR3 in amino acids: CASSLGGQGFSNTEAFF. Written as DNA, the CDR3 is TGTGCCAGCAGCTTAGGTGGACAGGGGTTCTCGAACACTGAAGCTTTCTTT.

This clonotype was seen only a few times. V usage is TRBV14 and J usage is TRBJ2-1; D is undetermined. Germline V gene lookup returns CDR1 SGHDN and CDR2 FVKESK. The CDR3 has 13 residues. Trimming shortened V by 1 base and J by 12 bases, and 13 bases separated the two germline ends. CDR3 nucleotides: TGTGCCAGCAGCCAAGGGGTCACCGTTACGCAGTTCTTC. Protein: CASSQGVTVTQFF.

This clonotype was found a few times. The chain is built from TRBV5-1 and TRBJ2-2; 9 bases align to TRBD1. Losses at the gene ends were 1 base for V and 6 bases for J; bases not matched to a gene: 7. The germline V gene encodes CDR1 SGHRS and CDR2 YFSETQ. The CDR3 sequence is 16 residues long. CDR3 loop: CASSLLPDRGAGELFF. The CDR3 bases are TGCGCCAGCAGCTTGTTACCGGACAGGGGCGCCGGGGAGCTGTTTTTT.

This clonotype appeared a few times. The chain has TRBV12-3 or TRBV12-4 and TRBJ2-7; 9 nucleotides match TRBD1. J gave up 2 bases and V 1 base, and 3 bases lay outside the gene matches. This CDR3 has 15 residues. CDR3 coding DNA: TGTGCCAGCAGTTTAGAAGGGACAGGGACCTACGAGCAGTACTTC. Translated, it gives CASSLEGTGTYEQYF.

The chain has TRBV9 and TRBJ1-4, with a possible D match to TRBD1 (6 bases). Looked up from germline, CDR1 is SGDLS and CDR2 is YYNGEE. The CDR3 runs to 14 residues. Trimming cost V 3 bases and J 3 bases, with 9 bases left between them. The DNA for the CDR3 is TGTGCCAGCAGCGGAAGACAGGCTAATGAAAAACTGTTTTTT. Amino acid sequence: CASSGRQANEKLFF. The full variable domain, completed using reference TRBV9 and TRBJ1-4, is DSGVTQTPKHLITATGQRVTLRCSPRSGDLSVYWYQQSLDQGLQFLIQYYNGEERAKGNILERFSAQQFPDLHSELNLSSLELGDSALYFCASSGRQANEKLFFGSGTQLSVL.

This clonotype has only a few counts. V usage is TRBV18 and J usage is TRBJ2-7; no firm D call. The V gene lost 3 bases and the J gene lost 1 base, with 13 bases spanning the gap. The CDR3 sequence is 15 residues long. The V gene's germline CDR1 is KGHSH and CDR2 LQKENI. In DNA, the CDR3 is TGTGCCAGCTCACCTTTAGGTGACAAATCCTACGAGCAGTACTTC. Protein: CASSPLGDKSYEQYF. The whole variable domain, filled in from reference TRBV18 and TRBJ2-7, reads NAGVMQNPRHLVRRRGQEARLRCSPMKGHSHVYWYRQLPEEGLKFMVYLQKENIIDESGMPKERFSAEFPKEGPSILRIQQVVRGDSAAYFCASSPLGDKSYEQYFGPGTRLTVT.

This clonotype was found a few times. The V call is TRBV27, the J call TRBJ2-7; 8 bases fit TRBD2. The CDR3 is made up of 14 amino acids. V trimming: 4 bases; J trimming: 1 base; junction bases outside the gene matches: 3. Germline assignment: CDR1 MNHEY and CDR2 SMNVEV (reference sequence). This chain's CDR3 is CASSSIAGSYEQYF. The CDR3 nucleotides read TGTGCCAGCAGTTCCATAGCGGGATCCTACGAGCAGTACTTC.

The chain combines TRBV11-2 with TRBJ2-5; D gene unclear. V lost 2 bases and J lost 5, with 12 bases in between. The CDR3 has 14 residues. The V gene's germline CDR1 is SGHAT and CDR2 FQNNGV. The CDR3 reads CASSLFPSLETQYF. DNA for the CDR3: TGTGCCAGCAGCTTATTCCCTAGTCTGGAGACCCAGTACTTC.

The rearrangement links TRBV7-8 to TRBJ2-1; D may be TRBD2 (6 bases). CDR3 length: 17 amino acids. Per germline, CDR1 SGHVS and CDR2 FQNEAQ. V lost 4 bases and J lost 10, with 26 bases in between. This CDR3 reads CASSSFGGSAGGVEQFF. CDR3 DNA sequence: TGTGCCAGCAGCTCCTTTGGGGGTAGCGCCGGGGGAGTCGAGCAGTTCTTC.

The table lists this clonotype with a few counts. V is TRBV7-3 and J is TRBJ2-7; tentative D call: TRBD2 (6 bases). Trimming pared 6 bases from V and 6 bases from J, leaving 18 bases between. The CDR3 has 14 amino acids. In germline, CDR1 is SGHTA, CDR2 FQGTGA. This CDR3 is CASSRVGGPSEQYF. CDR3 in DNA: TGTGCCAGCAGTCGGGTGGGAGGTCCATCCGAGCAGTACTTC.

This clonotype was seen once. The CDR3 loop is CASSRSGARVLSTEAFF. In DNA, the CDR3 is TGTGCCAGCAGCCGAAGCGGGGCTCGGGTTTTGAGTACTGAAGCTTTCTTT. The chain couples TRBV7-9 to TRBJ1-1; D might be TRBD1 (5 bases). V shed 5 bases and J shed 5 bases, with 24 bases lying between them. CDR3 length: 17 amino acids. Germline assignment: CDR1 SEHNR and CDR2 FQNEAQ (reference sequence).

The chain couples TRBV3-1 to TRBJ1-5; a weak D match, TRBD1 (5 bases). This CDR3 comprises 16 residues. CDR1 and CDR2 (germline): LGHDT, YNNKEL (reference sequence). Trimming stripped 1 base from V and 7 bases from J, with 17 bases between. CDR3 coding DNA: TGTGCCAGCAGCCAAGCTATGGACCCCGGGGGGCAGCCCCAGCATTTT. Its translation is CASSQAMDPGGQPQHF.

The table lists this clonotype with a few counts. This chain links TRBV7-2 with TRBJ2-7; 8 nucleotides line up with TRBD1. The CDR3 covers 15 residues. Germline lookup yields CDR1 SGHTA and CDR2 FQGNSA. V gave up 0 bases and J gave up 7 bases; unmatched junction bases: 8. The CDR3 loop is CASSLAAQGAREQYF. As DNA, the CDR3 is TGTGCCAGCAGCTTAGCGGCGCAGGGGGCGAGGGAGCAGTACTTC.

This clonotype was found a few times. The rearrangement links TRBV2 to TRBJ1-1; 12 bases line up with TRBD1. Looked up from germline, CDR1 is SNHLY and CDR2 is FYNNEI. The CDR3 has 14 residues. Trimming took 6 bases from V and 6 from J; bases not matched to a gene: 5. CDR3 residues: CASRGTGGISEAFF. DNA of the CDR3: TGTGCCAGCAGGGGGACAGGGGGCATCTCTGAAGCTTTCTTT.

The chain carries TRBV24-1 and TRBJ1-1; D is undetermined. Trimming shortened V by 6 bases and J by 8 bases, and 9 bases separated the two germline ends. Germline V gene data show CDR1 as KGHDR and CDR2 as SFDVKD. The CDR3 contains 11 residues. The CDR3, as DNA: TGTGCCACCAGTTCAGGAAGAGAAGCTTTCTTT. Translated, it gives CATSSGREAFF.

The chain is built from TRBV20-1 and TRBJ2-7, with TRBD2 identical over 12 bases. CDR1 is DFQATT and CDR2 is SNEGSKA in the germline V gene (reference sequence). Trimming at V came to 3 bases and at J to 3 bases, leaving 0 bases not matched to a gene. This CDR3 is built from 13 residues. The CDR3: CSARGLAGYEQYF. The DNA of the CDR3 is TGCAGTGCTAGGGGACTAGCGGGCTACGAGCAGTACTTC.